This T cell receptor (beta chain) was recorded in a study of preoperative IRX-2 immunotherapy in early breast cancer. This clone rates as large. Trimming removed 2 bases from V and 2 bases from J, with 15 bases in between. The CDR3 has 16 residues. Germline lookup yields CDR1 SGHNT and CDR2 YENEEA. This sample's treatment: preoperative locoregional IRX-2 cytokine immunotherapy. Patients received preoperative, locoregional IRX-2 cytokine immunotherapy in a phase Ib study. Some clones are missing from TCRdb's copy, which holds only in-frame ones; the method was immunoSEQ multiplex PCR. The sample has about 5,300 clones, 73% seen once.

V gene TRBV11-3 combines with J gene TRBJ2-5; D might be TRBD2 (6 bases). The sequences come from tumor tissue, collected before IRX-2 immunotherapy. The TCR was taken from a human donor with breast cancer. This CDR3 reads CASSLLAGILQETQYF. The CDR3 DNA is TGTGCCAGCAGCTTACTGGCGGGGATCCTGCAAGAGACCCAGTACTTC.